A single sample gave rise to the 31 T cell receptor beta chains below, sequenced in a study of human T cells and chemical hapten exposure (dated by TCRdb to the early 2020s). The time point label, as the study defines it: patch test 3, about 24 weeks after DPC sensitization. The treatment or condition label, as the study defines it: therapeutic diphenylcyclopropenone sensitization with weekly scalp DPC. The library was generated by RACE. The sequencer was a NextSeq 500. The raw public data were reprocessed by TCRdb itself: fastp quality trimming at Q25, MiXCR clonotype calling, in-frame beta chains only. Entries that share a CDR3 protein sequence are merged under the most common genes and DNA. The sample data list 150,000 to 200,000 distinct CDR3 sequences, and around a quarter of these were observed just once. 2% to 2.5% of the sample is held by the ten biggest clonotypes. The sequences come from whole blood, collected in connection with sensitization to the hapten diphenylcyclopropenone (DPC). All receptors come from a woman aged 18-29 years with alopecia areata. Some clones in this sample may be carry-over from other donors' samples.

A few counts support this clonotype. This rearrangement joins TRBV9 to TRBJ2-7, with TRBD1 identical over 8 bases. The V segment lost 3 bases and the J segment 3 bases; nucleotides outside the gene matches: 11. This CDR3 is built from 16 residues. Germline V gene data show CDR1 as SGDLS and CDR2 as YYNGEE. The CDR3 region has the DNA TGTGCCAGCAGCGCGGGGAGGTGGGACAGGATCTACGAGCAGTACTTC. Translating it yields CASSAGRWDRIYEQYF.

This clonotype occurred a few times. The chain uses TRBV5-5 and TRBJ2-7, with TRBD1 matching 7 bases. Germline V gene data show CDR1 as SGHKS and CDR2 as YYEKEE (reference sequence). V was clipped by 2 bases and J by 2 bases; unmatched bases: 4. The CDR3 has 14 residues. The CDR3 loop reads CASSFWQGAYEQYF. For the CDR3, the DNA is TGTGCCAGCAGCTTTTGGCAGGGGGCCTACGAGCAGTACTTC.

The rearrangement links TRBV5-5 to TRBJ2-7; the D gene is possibly TRBD2 (6 bases). The CDR3 totals 13 residues. Germline values: CDR1 SGHKS, CDR2 YYEKEE (reference sequence). Deletions cut 3 bases from V and 4 bases from J, with 11 bases between. Here the CDR3 reads CASSWRGGYEQYF. CDR3 DNA: TGTGCCAGCAGCTGGCGTGGGGGGTACGAGCAGTACTTC.

This sequence joins TRBV11-2 and TRBJ2-3, with D possibly being TRBD2 (5 bases). This CDR3 has 15 amino acids. Between the trimmed V and J ends, which lost 0 bases and 0 bases, there was a span of 7 bases. Germline lookup yields CDR1 SGHAT and CDR2 FQNNGV. The CDR3 loop reads CASSLEGGSTDTQYF. In DNA form, the CDR3 reads TGTGCCAGCAGCTTAGAGGGCGGGAGCACAGATACGCAGTATTTT.

The chain carries TRBV12-3 or TRBV12-4 and TRBJ1-4, with 9 bases identical to TRBD1. J gave up 8 bases and V 5 bases, and 9 bases lay outside the gene matches. The CDR3 has 15 residues. Written as DNA, the CDR3 is TGTGCCAGCAGTCTCATCGGGACAGGGAACGAAAAACTGTTTTTT. Protein: CASSLIGTGNEKLFF.

The rearrangement links TRBV7-9 to TRBJ2-1; 10 bases agree with TRBD1. Per the germline V gene, CDR1 is SEHNR and CDR2 is FQNEAQ (reference sequence). V gave up 4 bases and J gave up 5 bases; unmatched junction bases: 8. CDR3 length: 16 residues. CDR3 in amino acids: CASSWSRDRGNNEQFF. The CDR3 DNA sequence: TGTGCCAGCAGCTGGAGCCGGGACAGGGGAAACAATGAGCAGTTCTTC.

The chain uses TRBV4-1 and TRBJ2-1, with a tentative D call TRBD2 (6 bases). Germline loops: CDR1 MGHRA, CDR2 YSYEKL. Trimming removed 2 bases from V and 7 bases from J, with 15 bases in between. The CDR3 consists of 15 residues. The CDR3 coding sequence is TGCGCCAGCAGCCAATTGGGGCTAGCGTTTAATGAGCAGTTCTTC. It codes for CASSQLGLAFNEQFF.

This clonotype turned up a few times. The chain uses TRBV21-1 and TRBJ1-1. TRBV21-1 is a known pseudogene. The CDR3 runs 15 residues. CDR3 DNA: TGTGCCAGCAGCAAGAGAGTAGGGTTGAACACTGAAGCTTTCTTT. Amino acid sequence: CASSKRVGLNTEAFF.

This clonotype was seen only a few times. The V call is TRBV6-2 or TRBV6-3, the J call TRBJ2-1; maybe TRBD2 (7 bases). CDR1 MNHEY and CDR2 SVGEGT come from the germline V gene. The CDR3 contains 16 residues. Between the trimmed V and J ends, which lost 7 bases and 7 bases, there was a span of 23 bases. The CDR3 DNA follows: TGTGCCAGCACCTCAAGGGGGGGGGGGCAAGTTAATGAGCAGTTCTTC. Residues: CASTSRGGGQVNEQFF.

This rearrangement joins TRBV5-6 to TRBJ2-3; 14 bases map to TRBD2. The CDR3 spans 18 residues. Germline loops: CDR1 SGHDT, CDR2 YYEEEE. Trimming at V came to 1 base and at J to 1 base, leaving 5 bases not matched to a gene. The CDR3 spells CASSLLGLAGEGTDTQYF. The CDR3 DNA reads TGTGCCAGCAGCTTGCTGGGACTAGCGGGGGAGGGCACAGATACGCAGTATTTT.

This clonotype showed up just a few times. This sequence joins TRBV7-2 and TRBJ2-7; D is ambiguous. Germline V CDR1 and CDR2: SGHTA, FQGNSA. The V end lost 4 bases, the J end lost 5 bases, and 21 bases lay between the germline ends. CDR3 length: 16 residues. DNA for the CDR3: TGTGCCAGCAGCTCCCAAACTCGCACGTGGGCCCACGAGCAGTACTTC. This encodes CASSSQTRTWAHEQYF.

This clonotype showed up many times. V and J are TRBV6-2 or TRBV6-3 and TRBJ1-2; no definite D call. Trimming removed 2 bases at V and 2 bases at J, with 6 bases between. The CDR3 extends over 13 amino acids. Germline V gives CDR1 MNHEY, CDR2 SVGEGT. CDR3 nucleotides: TGTGCCAGCAGTTACGAGGTAAACTATGGCTACACCTTC. Translating it yields CASSYEVNYGYTF.

This chain connects TRBV7-3 to TRBJ2-5; TRBD1 matches at 7 bases. V was pared by 3 bases and J by 3 bases, with 4 bases of the junction left unmatched. Germline CDR1 reads SGHTA; CDR2 reads FQGTGA. The length of the CDR3 is 14 residues. The CDR3 nucleotides are TGTGCCAGCAGCTTGACCGGGACAGAAGAGACCCAGTACTTC. Translation: CASSLTGTEETQYF.

This clonotype was seen only a few times. V usage is TRBV7-6 and J usage is TRBJ2-7; the D is unclear. Germline V gives CDR1 SGHVS, CDR2 FNYEAQ. V lost 0 bases, J lost 5 bases, and 11 bases lay in between. The CDR3 has 14 amino acids. CDR3: CASSLAESPHEQYF. The CDR3 nucleotides are TGTGCCAGCAGCTTAGCTGAGAGCCCCCACGAGCAGTACTTC. The complete variable domain, with remaining parts taken from reference TRBV7-6 and TRBJ2-7, reads GAGVSQSPRYKVTKRGQDVALRCDPISGHVSLYWYRQALGQGPEFLTYFNYEAQQDKSGLPNDRFSAERPEGSISTLTIQRTEQRDSAMYRCASSLAESPHEQYFGPGTRLTVT.

This clonotype was seen a few times. The chain is built from TRBV18 and TRBJ2-7; D is undetermined. The germline V and J ends were trimmed by 6 bases and 3 bases, with 9 bases remaining between them. CDR3 length: 12 amino acids. Germline lookup yields CDR1 KGHSH and CDR2 LQKENI. CDR3 coding DNA: TGTGCCAGCTCCCCAAACCGCTACGAGCAGTACTTC. Amino acids: CASSPNRYEQYF.

The sample holds a few counts of this clonotype. The V gene is TRBV5-1, the J gene TRBJ2-6; 8 nucleotides match TRBD1. V dropped 4 bases and J dropped 1; count of bases not matched to a gene: 4. Germline V gene sequence: CDR1 SGHRS, CDR2 YFSETQ. The CDR3 contains 16 residues. The CDR3, as DNA: TGCGCCAGCAGCCCAACAGGGGGATCTGGGGCCAACGTCCTGACTTTC. It is translated as CASSPTGGSGANVLTF.

The chain combines TRBV3-1 with TRBJ1-1; D might be TRBD1 (6 bases). The ends were cut back, 2 bases at V and 1 base at J, with 17 bases in the middle. The CDR3 is made up of 17 amino acids. Germline-derived CDR1 and CDR2 are LGHDT and YNNKEL (reference sequence). CDR3 in DNA: TGTGCCAGCAGCCAAAATCCGAGGAGGGGGGAGAACACTGAAGCTTTCTTT. Its protein product is CASSQNPRRGENTEAFF.

Points on this clonotype: Compared with germline, one end of the junction differs, possibly owing to a read error. The chain employs TRBV3-1 and TRBJ2-1; D ambiguous. Germline V gives CDR1 LGHDT, CDR2 YNNKEL (reference sequence). The CDR3 is 11 amino acids. The DNA for the CDR3 is TGTGCCAGCAGCACGGCTAGTGAGCAGTTCTTT. It translates to CASSTASEQFF.

This clonotype showed up just a few times. V and J are TRBV2 and TRBJ2-7; TRBD2 agrees at 7 bases. The CDR3 runs 14 residues. Trimming removed 2 bases from V and 7 bases from J; junction bases left unmatched: 8. Germline V gene lookup returns CDR1 SNHLY and CDR2 FYNNEI. DNA for the CDR3: TGTGCCAGCAGTGAAAGTACTAGAGCGGGGGAGCAGTACTTC. It yields the protein CASSESTRAGEQYF.

This clonotype was recorded a few times. The V gene is TRBV4-3, the J gene TRBJ2-3; tentatively, D is TRBD1 (5 bases). The CDR3 sequence is 17 residues long. CDR1 is LGHNA and CDR2 is YSLEER in the germline V gene. The V and J ends lost 0 bases and 2 bases respectively, with 15 bases between them. Written as DNA, the CDR3 is TGCGCCAGCAGCCAAGATTACAGTAAGGGGATCACAGATACGCAGTATTTT. Translating gives CASSQDYSKGITDTQYF.

V is TRBV29-1 and J is TRBJ1-2, with D possibly matching TRBD1 (5 bases). This CDR3 is 13 amino acids long. Germline assignment: CDR1 SQVTM and CDR2 ANQGSEA. V was trimmed by 0 bases and J by 8 bases, leaving 13 bases between them. CDR3 sequence: CSVEDRRDGGYTF. The CDR3 region has the DNA TGCAGCGTTGAAGATCGCAGGGATGGCGGCTACACCTTC.

This clonotype was detected a few times. The chain links TRBV7-2 to TRBJ1-4; 9 nucleotides line up with TRBD1. The CDR3 spans 15 residues. The V segment lost 1 base and the J segment 6 bases; nucleotides outside the gene matches: 3. The germline V gene encodes CDR1 SGHTA and CDR2 FQGNSA. The CDR3 sequence is CASSLVRTGDEKLFF. CDR3 nucleotide sequence: TGTGCCAGCAGCTTAGTGCGGACAGGGGATGAAAAACTGTTTTTT.

The V call is TRBV7-2, the J call TRBJ1-2, with D unresolved. Germline V CDR1 and CDR2: SGHTA, FQGNSA. Trimming stripped 4 bases from V and 7 bases from J, with 10 bases between. CDR3 length: 12 residues. The chain's CDR3 is CASSSGFGGYTF. CDR3 coding DNA: TGTGCCAGCAGCTCCGGGTTCGGTGGCTACACCTTC. Using reference TRBV7-2 and TRBJ1-2 for the parts outside the CDR3, the full variable domain is GAGVSQSPSNKVTEKGKDVELRCDPISGHTALYWYRQSLGQGLEFLIYFQGNSAPDKSGLPSDRFSAERTGGSVSTLTIQRTQQEDSAVYLCASSSGFGGYTFGSGTRLTVV.

This clonotype was counted only a few times. The chain joins TRBV2 to TRBJ1-1; D is perhaps TRBD1 (6 bases). Germline V gene sequence: CDR1 SNHLY, CDR2 FYNNEI. Trimming shortened V by 6 bases and J by 1 base, and 12 bases separated the two germline ends. The length of the CDR3 is 14 residues. In DNA, the CDR3 is TGTGCCAGCAGCCTAAAGACAGGGAACACTGAAGCTTTCTTT. As protein: CASSLKTGNTEAFF.

The CDR3: CATSRGGGSENSNQPQHF. The CDR3 DNA follows: TGTGCCACCAGCAGAGGTGGAGGCAGCGAAAATAGCAATCAGCCCCAGCATTTT. J is TRBJ1-5 and V is TRBV15, with D unclear. This CDR3 spans 18 amino acids. The V gene lost 1 base and the J gene lost 0 bases, with 16 bases spanning the gap. CDR1 is LNHNV and CDR2 is YYDKDF in the germline V gene (reference sequence).

This clonotype was seen more than once but under ten times. The chain carries TRBV29-1 and TRBJ1-1; D gene uncertain. The germline V gene has CDR1 SQVTM and CDR2 ANQGSEA. The CDR3 has 12 amino acids. Trimming cost V 7 bases and J 1 base, with 10 bases left between them. The CDR3 region is CSANRANTEAFF. Here the CDR3 DNA reads TGCAGCGCAAATAGGGCGAACACTGAAGCTTTCTTT.

There are a few counts of this clonotype. The chain couples TRBV20-1 to TRBJ2-3, with 7 bases aligning to TRBD2. Trimming removed 6 bases from V and 6 bases from J; junction bases left unmatched: 18. Germline assignment: CDR1 DFQATT and CDR2 SNEGSKA (reference sequence). CDR3 length: 16 amino acids. CDR3 DNA sequence: TGCAGTGCAACGACTTCGACTAGCCTCGCGGGGGATACGCAGTATTTT. Encoded protein: CSATTSTSLAGDTQYF.

The chain joins TRBV20-1 to TRBJ2-1, with TRBD2 identical over 11 bases. The V gene end was trimmed by 6 bases and the J gene end by 10 bases; junction bases not matched to a gene: 14. This CDR3 is built from 15 residues. The V gene's germline CDR1 is DFQATT and CDR2 SNEGSKA (reference sequence). The CDR3 sequence is CSAKTSGIPLKEQFF. CDR3 in DNA: TGCAGTGCGAAGACTAGCGGGATCCCCTTGAAGGAGCAGTTCTTC.

The chain uses TRBV6-1 and TRBJ2-7, with TRBD2 as a possible D gene (6 bases). Germline V gene lookup returns CDR1 MNHNS and CDR2 SASEGT. The germline V and J ends were trimmed by 3 bases and 4 bases, with 10 bases remaining between them. This CDR3 contains 13 residues. Here the CDR3 DNA reads TGTGCCAGCAGTGATATTGCGGGATACGAGCAGTACTTC. Its translation: CASSDIAGYEQYF.

This rearrangement joins TRBV9 to TRBJ1-6; D is possibly TRBD1 (6 bases). V was shortened by 3 bases and J by 9 bases, with 13 bases between the two germline ends. The CDR3 consists of 14 residues. Germline-derived CDR1 and CDR2 are SGDLS and YYNGEE. CDR3 nucleotides: TGTGCCAGCAGCGGGGGGGACACAGTTTCACCCCTCCACTTT. Its translation: CASSGGDTVSPLHF.

This clonotype was found a few times. The chain has TRBV29-1 and TRBJ2-5; D gene ambiguous. Trimming stripped 3 bases from V and 4 bases from J, with 9 bases between. Germline CDR1 and CDR2: SQVTM and ANQGSEA. This CDR3 region has 12 residues. In DNA form, the CDR3 reads TGCAGCGTTGACGGTCGGCCAGAGACCCAGTACTTC. It specifies CSVDGRPETQYF.